Here is one T cell receptor beta chain with its context. Its antigen remains unknown. This table comes from immunoSEQ multiplex PCR, and its TCRdb copy is limited to in-frame clones, with some not included. The sample holds roughly 400,000 clones; about nine tenths are singletons and the top ten take under 2%. This record belongs to a study of Ad26.COV2.S vaccination and SARS-CoV-2 variants. Background on the study: The donor was enrolled in the Ad26.COV2.S arm of the COV1001 trial.

Indicated treatment: roughly 19 received Ad26.COV2.S at low or high dose, single or two shots; about 5 received placebo; per-sample allocation not given. Day 63 after the first vaccine or placebo injection was the time point for sampling. Findings and caveats of the study: Vaccine recipients and placebo recipients showed similar non-spike TCR breadth.

The J segment lost 6 bases and the V segment lost 0 bases, leaving 2 bases of the junction unmatched. Per the germline V gene, CDR1 is SGHDT and CDR2 is YYEEEE. This CDR3 is 14 amino acids long. Source: peripheral blood, taken in a trial of Ad26.COV2.S vaccine versus placebo. The V gene is TRBV5-6, the J gene TRBJ2-2; 7 positions agree with TRBD1. This sequence originates from a person between 18 and 65 years old who received the Ad26.COV2.S COVID-19 vaccine or a placebo. CDR3 sequence: CASSLGQGPGELFF. CDR3 coding DNA: TGTGCCAGCAGCTTGGGACAGGGACCCGGGGAGCTGTTTTTT. The whole variable domain, filled in from reference TRBV5-6 and TRBJ2-2, reads DAGVTQSPTHLIKTRGQQVTLRCSPKSGHDTVSWYQQALGQGPQFIFQYYEEEERQRGNFPDRFSGHQFPNYSSELNVNALLLGDSALYLCASSLGQGPGELFFGEGSRLTVL.